Listed below are T cell receptor beta chains from one sample, sequenced in a study of blood T cell repertoires in COVID-19. The repertoire was sequenced with immunoSEQ multiplex PCR; TCRdb's copy has only in-frame clones and lacks some. This sample has tens of thousands of clones, with 86% found just once. Sequencing was done on a sample of peripheral blood. The receptors derive from a man aged 40-55 years with active COVID-19. CDR3s include the opening cysteine and the closing phenylalanine or tryptophan. D genes are given only for firm matches. Part of the rows lack a size; the others show once, few, many or a class for expanded clones.

v_call	clone_size	d_call	j_call	cdr3_nt	cdr3_aa
TRBV7-2	NA	TRBD2	TRBJ2-7	TGTGCCAGCAGCTCTAACGGGAGGGTGGGCGAGCAGTACTTC	CASSSNGRVGEQYF
TRBV2	NA	TRBD1	TRBJ1-2	TGTGCCAGCATCGGAATCCGGGACAGGGGAACTGGCTACACCTTC	CASIGIRDRGTGYTF
TRBV15	NA	TRBD1	TRBJ2-7	TGTGCCACCAGCCCACGACAGGGGGCCCACCTCTACGAGCAGTACTTC	CATSPRQGAHLYEQYF
TRBV11-2	few	NA	TRBJ2-3	TGTGCCAGCAGCCTGATGTGGGGGGTGGATACGCAGTATTTT	CASSLMWGVDTQYF
TRBV28	NA	NA	TRBJ1-1	TGTGCCAGCAGGACAGGTAACACTGAAGCTTTCTTT	CASRTGNTEAFF
TRBV12-3/TRBV12-4	NA	TRBD1	TRBJ1-2	TGTGCCAGCAGTCCGCAGGGGGCGCGGGGCTACACCTTC	CASSPQGARGYTF
TRBV28	NA	NA	TRBJ1-1	TGTGCCAGCAGTTTAGGAGAAAACACTGAAGCTTTCTTT	CASSLGENTEAFF
TRBV5-4	NA	TRBD2	TRBJ2-1	TGTGCCAGCAGCCCCCTAGCGGGAGGGCTTGGTAATGAGCAGTTCTTC	CASSPLAGGLGNEQFF
TRBV29-1	NA	NA	TRBJ1-4	TGCAGCGCCCTCGACAGGTATAATGAAAAACTGTTTTTT	CSALDRYNEKLFF
TRBV4-1	few	TRBD2	TRBJ2-1	TGCGCCAGCAGCCAAGTGAGGGCGGGAGGGCACAATGAGCAGTTCTTC	CASSQVRAGGHNEQFF
TRBV7-9	medium-sized	TRBD1	TRBJ1-3	TGTGCCAGCAGCTCCTGGACAGGTGGAAACACCATATATTTT	CASSSWTGGNTIYF
TRBV5-5	NA	TRBD2	TRBJ2-1	TGTGCCAGCAGCTTGATAGCGGGGGTAGGGAATGAGCAGTTCTTC	CASSLIAGVGNEQFF
TRBV18	NA	NA	TRBJ1-1	TGTGCCAGCTCCCGGGCGGGGCGAAACACTGAAGCTTTCTTT	CASSRAGRNTEAFF
TRBV9	NA	TRBD2	TRBJ2-1	TGTGCCAGCAGCGTAGTAGCGGGCCGAATCAATGAGCAGTTCTTC	CASSVVAGRINEQFF
TRBV7-2	NA	TRBD2	TRBJ2-3	TGTGCCAGCAGCTATAGACTAGCGGGCACAGATACGCAGTATTTT	CASSYRLAGTDTQYF
TRBV3-1/TRBV3-2	NA	NA	TRBJ2-1	TGTGCCAGCAGCCCTCAGGGGCAGGTGAGCTCCTACAATGAGCAGTTCTTC	CASSPQGQVSSYNEQFF
TRBV6-1	NA	TRBD2	TRBJ2-1	TGTGCCAGCAGTGAAGCACGATTGACTAGCGGGAGATTCAATGAGCAGTTCTTC	CASSEARLTSGRFNEQFF
TRBV4-1	NA	TRBD2	TRBJ2-5	TGCGCCAGCAGCCCCGGAAGACTAGCGGGAGGGCAAGAGACCCAGTACTTC	CASSPGRLAGGQETQYF
TRBV27	NA	TRBD1	TRBJ1-2	TGTGCCAGCAGTCCAACGTCTCGACCAGGGACAGGAGGAGATGGCTACACCTTC	CASSPTSRPGTGGDGYTF
TRBV7-3	NA	TRBD2	TRBJ2-2	TGTGCCAGCAGCCCGCAGGAGCTAGCGGGCACCGGGGAGCTGTTTTTT	CASSPQELAGTGELFF
TRBV7-3	NA	NA	TRBJ2-3	TGTGCCAGCAGCTTCGGCGGGGTCACAGATACGCAGTATTTT	CASSFGGVTDTQYF
TRBV5-1	NA	NA	TRBJ1-2	TGCGCCAGCAGCTTGGAAGGGGGCTATGGCTACACCTTC	CASSLEGGYGYTF
TRBV21-1	NA	NA	TRBJ1-1	TGTGCCAGCACCAAACTATACCAGGGGGCTGCGAACACTGAAGCTTTCTTT	CASTKLYQGAANTEAFF
TRBV28	NA	NA	TRBJ1-5	TGTGCCAGCACCCTACGAGGGGGAAATCAGCCCCAGCATTTT	CASTLRGGNQPQHF
TRBV7-9	once	TRBD1	TRBJ1-6	TGTGCCAGCAGTACAGGGGAATCACCCCTCCACTTT	CASSTGESPLHF
TRBV9	NA	NA	TRBJ2-1	TGTGCCAGCAGCGTGCTACTAGATTCCTCCTACAATGAGCAGTTCTTC	CASSVLLDSSYNEQFF
TRBV11-2	once	TRBD1	TRBJ2-2	TGTGCCAGCAGCTCTTCTCGGACAGGGGTTCCCGGGGAGCTGTTTTTT	CASSSSRTGVPGELFF
TRBV5-1	NA	TRBD1	TRBJ2-5	TGCGCCAGCAGCTTCGGGACAGGGTATAGAGAGACCCAGTACTTC	CASSFGTGYRETQYF
TRBV7-8	NA	TRBD1	TRBJ2-1	TGTGCCAGCAGCCAAGACAGGGGCTTGGATGAGCAGTTCTTC	CASSQDRGLDEQFF
TRBV20-1	NA	TRBD1	TRBJ2-1	TGCAGTGCTGGGGACAGGGGTGAGTTCTTC	CSAGDRGEFF
TRBV27	once	TRBD2	TRBJ2-1	TGTGCCAGCAGGCTAGCGGGAGACTACAATGAGCAGTTCTTC	CASRLAGDYNEQFF